Listed here are 16 T cell receptor beta chains from one sample, sequenced in a study of blood T cell repertoires in COVID-19. Profiled with immunoSEQ multiplex PCR; TCRdb holds only in-frame clones, not every one. The sample lists over 30,000 clones; roughly nine tenths were seen once. Sequenced input: peripheral blood. These receptors came from a woman of 80 years or more with active or convalescent COVID-19.

V is TRBV6-6 and J is TRBJ1-1; D might be TRBD1 (6 bases). V was pared by 6 bases and J by 0 bases, with 11 bases between. The CDR3 spans 14 residues. CDR1 MNHNY and CDR2 SVGAGI come from the germline V gene (reference sequence). The CDR3 here is CASSIGGVNTEAFF. CDR3 nucleotides: TGTGCCAGCAGCATAGGGGGGGTGAACACTGAAGCTTTCTTT.

V is TRBV19 and J is TRBJ1-3; D unresolved. Germline values: CDR1 LNHDA, CDR2 SQIVND (reference sequence). Trimming shortened V by 2 bases and J by 7 bases, and 12 bases separated the two germline ends. CDR3 length equals 14 residues. CDR3 region: CASSIKEEGNTIYF. CDR3 coding DNA: TGTGCCAGTAGTATAAAAGAGGAGGGCAACACCATATATTTT.

The chain is built from TRBV2 and TRBJ1-5; TRBD1 matches at 9 bases. The germline CDR1 and CDR2 sequences are SNHLY and FYNNEI. The CDR3 sequence is 15 residues long. Germline trimming cut 5 bases from V and 2 bases from J; bases unmatched to any gene: 4. The CDR3 region has the DNA TGTGCCAGCAGTTGGGACAGGGAGGGCAATCAGCCCCAGCATTTT. Protein: CASSWDREGNQPQHF.

The J gene is TRBJ1-2, the V gene TRBV24-1; D is perhaps TRBD1 (5 bases). Trimming took 4 bases from V and 4 from J, leaving 12 bases between them. In germline, CDR1 is KGHDR, CDR2 SFDVKD. This CDR3 spans 14 amino acids. The CDR3 sequence is CATSDPTEIYGYTF. Here the CDR3 DNA reads TGTGCCACCAGTGACCCGACAGAAATCTATGGCTACACCTTC.

This rearrangement joins TRBV30 to TRBJ2-2, with TRBD2 identical over 7 bases. Losses at the gene ends were 0 bases for V and 1 base for J; bases not matched to a gene: 5. The CDR3 extends over 16 amino acids. Germline V lookup: CDR1 GTSNPN, CDR2 SVGIG (reference sequence). CDR3 nucleotide sequence: TGTGCCTGGAGTGTACGGGGCGGGGGGAACACCGGGGAGCTGTTTTTT. Its protein product is CAWSVRGGGNTGELFF.

The V and J genes are TRBV5-4 and TRBJ1-2, with D tentatively TRBD1 (6 bases). In germline, CDR1 is SGHNT, CDR2 YYREEE (reference sequence). The CDR3 runs to 14 residues. With 1 base removed from V and 2 bases from J, the gap between germline ends came to 9 bases. Written as DNA, the CDR3 is TGTGCCAGCAGCTTGATAGGACAGAACTATGGCTACACCTTC. Protein: CASSLIGQNYGYTF.

The chain combines TRBV6-5 with TRBJ2-3, with D tentatively TRBD1 (5 bases). The V gene lost 6 bases and the J gene lost 0 bases, with 10 bases spanning the gap. Germline V gene lookup returns CDR1 MNHEY and CDR2 SVGAGI. The CDR3 sequence is 14 residues long. The CDR3 nucleotides read TGTGCCAGCAGATTGGACATGAGCACAGATACGCAGTATTTT. This codes for CASRLDMSTDTQYF.

This chain links TRBV5-1 with TRBJ2-7; tentative D call: TRBD1 (5 bases). Germline values: CDR1 SGHRS, CDR2 YFSETQ. The CDR3 loop spans 18 amino acids. Trimming removed 4 bases at V and 0 bases at J, with 23 bases between. The CDR3 bases are TGCGCCAGCAGCGCAATTGGACAAGAATTAATGGGCTCCTACGAGCAGTACTTC. This translates into CASSAIGQELMGSYEQYF. The full variable domain, completed using reference TRBV5-1 and TRBJ2-7, is KAGVTQTPRYLIKTRGQQVTLSCSPISGHRSVSWYQQTPGQGLQFLFEYFSETQRNKGNFPGRFSGRQFSNSRSEMNVSTLELGDSALYLCASSAIGQELMGSYEQYFGPGTRLTVT.

J is TRBJ1-2 and V is TRBV23-1; D gene unclear. TRBV23-1 is annotated as an ORF whose role is uncertain. Trimming stripped 3 bases from V and 4 bases from J, with 9 bases between. The CDR3 has 13 residues. CDR3 nucleotides: TGCGCCAGCAGTCATTCAGAACGCTATGGCTACACCTTC. Translated, it gives CASSHSERYGYTF.

This sequence joins TRBV28 and TRBJ1-2; D is possibly TRBD1 (5 bases). The germline CDR1 and CDR2 sequences are MDHEN and SYDVKM. V was clipped by 5 bases and J by 5 bases, with 12 bases between them. The length of the CDR3 is 13 residues. CDR3 in amino acids: CASSPTALYGYTF. The CDR3 DNA reads TGTGCCAGCAGTCCGACAGCGCTGTATGGCTACACCTTC.

This rearrangement joins TRBV12-3 or TRBV12-4 to TRBJ1-1, with 9 bases identical to TRBD1. CDR3 length equals 13 residues. V was clipped by 11 bases and J by 1 base; unmatched bases: 5. CDR3 residues: CAARTGENTEAFF. Written as DNA, the CDR3 is TGTGCCGCCCGGACAGGGGAGAACACTGAAGCTTTCTTT.

The chain is built from TRBV3-1 (or the pseudogene TRBV3-2) and TRBJ2-3; D is ambiguous. V dropped 4 bases and J dropped 4 bases, with 12 bases sitting between them. Looked up from germline, CDR1 is LGHDT and CDR2 is YNNKEL (reference sequence). The CDR3 runs to 14 residues. CDR3 DNA: TGTGCCAGCAGCCTGCGGATTACACCAGATACGCAGTATTTT. Its translation is CASSLRITPDTQYF.

This rearrangement joins TRBV24-1 to TRBJ2-5, with TRBD2 matching over 12 bases. The CDR3 spans 19 residues. The germline V gene encodes CDR1 KGHDR and CDR2 SFDVKD. The ends lost 3 bases at V and 4 bases at J; junction bases unmatched: 14. CDR3 sequence reads: CATSDPDRTSGEVSETQYF. Here the CDR3 DNA reads TGTGCCACCAGTGATCCTGACCGGACTAGCGGGGAGGTATCAGAGACCCAGTACTTC.

J is TRBJ2-2 and V is TRBV19; TRBD2 agrees at 13 bases. The CDR3 is 15 residues long. Germline assignment: CDR1 LNHDA and CDR2 SQIVND (reference sequence). Losses at the gene ends were 8 bases for V and 8 bases for J; bases not matched to a gene: 8. CDR3 sequence (DNA): TGTGCCAGTGGACATCCGGGACTAGCGGGGGGGGAGCTGTTTTTT. Protein sequence: CASGHPGLAGGELFF.

The rearrangement joins TRBV27 to TRBJ1-6; the D is unclear. Germline CDR1 is MNHEY and CDR2 is SMNVEV (reference sequence). The length of the CDR3 is 17 residues. The V and J ends lost 2 bases and 9 bases respectively, with 20 bases between them. Here the CDR3 DNA reads TGTGCCAGCAGTTTAGACTTGAGTATGGGTGGCACTTCACCCCTCCACTTT. It is translated as CASSLDLSMGGTSPLHF.

The genes are TRBV5-4 and TRBJ2-3; unclear D gene. V lost 4 bases and J lost 4, with 16 bases in between. CDR1 and CDR2 from the germline V gene are SGHNT and YYREEE (reference sequence). CDR3 size: 15 residues. The CDR3 coding sequence is TGTGCCAGCAGCATCTCTCATAGCCGGGCAGATACGCAGTATTTT. Translation gives CASSISHSRADTQYF.